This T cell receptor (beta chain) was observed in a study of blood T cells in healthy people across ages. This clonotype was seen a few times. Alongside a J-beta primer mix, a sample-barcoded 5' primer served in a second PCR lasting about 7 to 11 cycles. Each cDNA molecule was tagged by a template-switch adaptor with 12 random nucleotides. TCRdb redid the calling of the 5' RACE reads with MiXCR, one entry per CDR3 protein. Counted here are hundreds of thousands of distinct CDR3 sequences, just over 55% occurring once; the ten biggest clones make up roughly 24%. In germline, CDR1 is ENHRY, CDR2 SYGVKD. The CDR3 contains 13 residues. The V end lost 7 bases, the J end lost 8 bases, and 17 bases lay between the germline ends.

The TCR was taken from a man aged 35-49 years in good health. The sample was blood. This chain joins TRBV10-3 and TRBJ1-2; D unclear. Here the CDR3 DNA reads TGTGCCATCATCCGCGGACCTGGGGAGGGCTACACCTTC. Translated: CAIIRGPGEGYTF.